One sample yielded the 27 T cell receptor beta chains listed below, sequenced in a study of cytomegalovirus exposure and HLA in healthy donors (dated by TCRdb to about 2017). Libraries were made using the immunoSEQ multiplex PCR assay. For the multiplex PCR, a mixture combining 60 forward primers for TCR Vbeta segments and 13 reverse primers for TCR Jbeta segments was used. Not all clones reach the TCRdb copy of this immuneACCESS table, which keeps in-frame sequences only. Checked studies attribute under half of the gap to unresolved V genes and leave the rest unexplained. The sample table holds approximately 150,000 clones, of which about 84% were seen once. The ten largest make up about 6.6% of the sample. Source material: PBMCs. The receptors originated from a woman aged 40 to 49 in good health and CMV-seropositive.

The genes are TRBV4-2 and TRBJ2-5; the match to TRBD2 covers 7 bases. V lost 1 base to trimming and J lost 1 base; unmatched junction nucleotides: 6. The germline V gene has CDR1 LGHNA and CDR2 YNFKEQ. This CDR3 spans 16 amino acids. CDR3: CASSQVAGRVQETQYF. DNA for the CDR3: TGTGCCAGCAGCCAAGTGGCAGGGAGGGTCCAAGAGACCCAGTACTTC.

This rearrangement joins TRBV11-3 to TRBJ2-7, with TRBD1 matching over 9 bases. The CDR3 has 15 amino acids. The germline V gene has CDR1 SGHNT and CDR2 YENEEA. V was clipped by 0 bases and J by 3 bases; unmatched bases: 3. This chain's CDR3 is CASSLDMGQGYEQYF. CDR3 bases: TGTGCCAGCAGCTTAGATATGGGACAGGGCTACGAGCAGTACTTC.

The chain links TRBV6-5 to TRBJ2-2, with unresolved D. The germline V and J ends were trimmed by 4 bases and 7 bases, with 4 bases remaining between them. The CDR3 length is 11 residues. Germline V lookup: CDR1 MNHEY, CDR2 SVGAGI. This CDR3 is CASSSVGELFF. The DNA for the CDR3 is TGTGCCAGCAGTTCCGTCGGGGAGCTGTTTTTT.

The V call is TRBV5-1, the J call TRBJ2-1, with 9 bases identical to TRBD1. The ends lost 4 bases at V and 1 base at J; junction bases unmatched: 6. The CDR3 extends over 16 amino acids. Germline loops: CDR1 SGHRS, CDR2 YFSETQ. The CDR3 sequence: CASSPTGGTSYNEQFF. DNA for the CDR3: TGCGCCAGCAGCCCGACAGGGGGTACGTCCTACAATGAGCAGTTCTTC.

The chain links TRBV15 to TRBJ2-3; 9 bases are a match to TRBD1. V lost 5 bases to trimming and J lost 2 bases; unmatched junction nucleotides: 17. The CDR3 spans 19 residues. Germline CDR1 is LNHNV and CDR2 is YYDKDF (reference sequence). In nucleotides, the CDR3 is TGTGCCACCAGCGAGGGGGTGGGACAGGGCTTAGTGAACACAGATACGCAGTATTTT. Its protein is CATSEGVGQGLVNTDTQYF.

V usage is TRBV30 and J usage is TRBJ1-2; the match to TRBD1 covers 9 bases. From germline, CDR1 is GTSNPN and CDR2 SVGIG (reference sequence). V lost 6 bases, J lost 0 bases, and 8 bases stayed unmatched. The CDR3 runs 15 residues. This CDR3 is CACPDRGPANYGYTF. The CDR3 DNA reads as TGTGCCTGCCCGGACAGGGGCCCAGCTAACTATGGCTACACCTTC.

Regarding this clone: The junction and the germline gene differ at one end; a read error may be behind it. The genes are TRBV7-7 and TRBJ2-7; the match to TRBD1 covers 7 bases. The CDR3 spans 14 residues. Germline V CDR1 and CDR2: SSHAT, FNYEAQ (reference sequence). In DNA, the CDR3 is TGTGCTAGCAGCCCAGTGGGACAGTCTACGGAGCAGTACTTC. It yields the protein CASSPVGQSTEQYF.

The sample holds a few counts of this clone. This chain links TRBV5-6 with TRBJ1-5; no firm D call. The CDR3 is 15 amino acids. The germline gives CDR1 SGHDT, CDR2 YYEEEE. V was trimmed by 4 bases and J by 0 bases, leaving 11 bases between them. CDR3 sequence (DNA): TGTGCCAGCAGCGTAGAGGGATATAGCAATCAGCCCCAGCATTTT. This sequence encodes CASSVEGYSNQPQHF.

This clone is a singleton in its sample. The V call is TRBV19, the J call TRBJ1-5, with 8 bases aligning to TRBD1. The ends lost 0 bases at V and 9 bases at J; junction bases unmatched: 10. Germline V gene lookup returns CDR1 LNHDA and CDR2 SQIVND (reference sequence). The CDR3 consists of 16 residues. The CDR3 DNA is TGTGCCAGTAGTATAGAGGGTATCAGGGGGCTGGGGCCCCAGCATTTT. Its protein is CASSIEGIRGLGPQHF. Based on the CDR3 plus reference TRBV19 and TRBJ1-5, the full variable domain is DGGITQSPKYLFRKEGQNVTLSCEQNLNHDAMYWYRQDPGQGLRLIYYSQIVNDFQKGDIAEGYSVSREKKESFPLTVTSAQKNPTAFYLCASSIEGIRGLGPQHFGDGTRLSIL.

This chain connects TRBV28 to TRBJ1-2, with 9 bases that match TRBD1. The CDR3 runs to 16 residues. Germline lookup yields CDR1 MDHEN and CDR2 SYDVKM. With V trimmed by 5 bases and J by 4 bases, 11 bases remained unmatched. CDR3 nucleotide sequence: TGTGCCAGCAGTCCCTCCGGGACAGGGCTCAGCTATGGCTACACCTTC. This codes for CASSPSGTGLSYGYTF.

This clone was detected a few times. This chain joins TRBV7-9 and TRBJ2-3; 7 nucleotides line up with TRBD1. Germline trimming cut 11 bases from V and 3 bases from J; bases unmatched to any gene: 8. Germline CDR1 reads SEHNR; CDR2 reads FQNEAQ (reference sequence). The length of the CDR3 is 13 residues. This chain's CDR3 is CAGDSGSTDTQYF. CDR3 DNA sequence: TGTGCCGGGGACAGTGGGTCGACAGATACGCAGTATTTT. The entire variable domain, with the rest obtained from reference TRBV7-9 and TRBJ2-3, is as follows: DTGVSQNPRHKITKRGQNVTFRCDPISEHNRLYWYRQTLGQGPEFLTYFQNEAQLEKSRLLSDRFSAERPKGSFSTLEIQRTEQGDSAMYLCAGDSGSTDTQYFGPGTRLTVL.

The V and J genes are TRBV6-5 and TRBJ1-5; a weak D match, TRBD1 (5 bases). The CDR3 consists of 13 residues. The V end was cut by 6 bases, the J end by 7 bases, with 13 bases between. Germline V CDR1 and CDR2: MNHEY, SVGAGI. CDR3 amino acids: CASSTGGYQPQHF. The DNA for the CDR3 is TGTGCCAGCAGCACAGGTGGTTACCAGCCCCAGCATTTT.

About this clone itself: A junction end diverges from the germline sequence, so it may reflect a read error. V usage is TRBV7-6 and J usage is TRBJ2-7; D is unclear. The CDR3 consists of 12 residues. Germline lookup yields CDR1 SGHVS and CDR2 FNYEAQ. CDR3 bases: TGTGCCAGCAGCTTCCCCGGTTCCCCTTCGAACTTC. Translated: CASSFPGSPSNF.

This clone came up a few times. The rearrangement joins TRBV11-3 to TRBJ2-7; D is perhaps TRBD2 (6 bases). The germline CDR1 and CDR2 sequences are SGHNT and YENEEA. This CDR3 spans 17 amino acids. The ends were cut back, 4 bases at V and 0 bases at J, with 19 bases in the middle. The CDR3 DNA reads TGTGCCAGCAGCTCACGGGACTCAAGCCTCAGCTCCTACGAGCAGTACTTC. Encoded protein: CASSSRDSSLSSYEQYF.

The chain is built from TRBV11-3 and TRBJ2-2, with D possibly matching TRBD1 (5 bases). Trimming stripped 5 bases from V and 1 base from J, with 17 bases between. The CDR3 has 17 residues. Germline loops: CDR1 SGHNT, CDR2 YENEEA. Written as DNA, the CDR3 is TGTGCCAGCAGCCTAGGGGTAGGGGCGATGAACACCGGGGAGCTGTTTTTT. Amino acids: CASSLGVGAMNTGELFF.

The genes are TRBV9 and TRBJ2-5, with TRBD2 matching over 10 bases. The J call is uncertain, as TRBJ2-7 better fits the DNA end. Germline V CDR1 and CDR2: SGDLS, YYNGEE. The CDR3 runs 16 residues. This CDR3 is CASSVVRLAGAYEQYF. In DNA, the CDR3 is TGTGCCAGCAGCGTAGTCCGACTAGCGGGTGCCTACGAGCAGTACTTC.

The rearrangement uses TRBV6-6 and TRBJ2-3; TRBD2 aligns across 8 bases. Germline assignment: CDR1 MNHNY and CDR2 SVGAGI (reference sequence). Trimming took 7 bases from V and 2 from J; bases not matched to a gene: 8. The CDR3 runs to 15 residues. The CDR3 region is CASITGGGYTDTQYF. The CDR3 coding sequence is TGTGCCAGCATTACGGGGGGGGGCTACACAGATACGCAGTATTTT.

The chain has TRBV28 and TRBJ2-7; 10 nucleotides agree with TRBD2. J lost 5 bases, V lost 7 bases, and 11 bases had no gene match. Germline lookup yields CDR1 MDHEN and CDR2 SYDVKM. The length of the CDR3 is 15 residues. DNA of the CDR3: TGTGCCAGCACTCTATGGACTAGCGGATCAGACGAGCAGTACTTC. Protein: CASTLWTSGSDEQYF.

CDR3 residues: CASSSNSGSNEQFF. In nucleotides, the CDR3 is TGTGCCAGCAGCTCCAATAGCGGGAGTAATGAGCAGTTCTTC. The chain recombines TRBV6-5 with TRBJ2-1; 9 nucleotides line up with TRBD2. This CDR3 comprises 14 residues. V lost 6 bases to trimming and J lost 7 bases; unmatched junction nucleotides: 7. Germline CDR1 is MNHEY and CDR2 is SVGAGI.

The chain employs TRBV9 and TRBJ1-2; 7 bases are shared with TRBD1. Trimming cost V 4 bases and J 1 base; bases outside gene matches: 7. This CDR3 contains 15 residues. Germline CDR1 and CDR2: SGDLS and YYNGEE. In DNA, the CDR3 is TGTGCCAGCAGCACACGGACAGGTTTTAACTATGGCTACACCTTC. This translates into CASSTRTGFNYGYTF. The variable domain in full, completed from reference TRBV9 and TRBJ1-2, reads DSGVTQTPKHLITATGQRVTLRCSPRSGDLSVYWYQQSLDQGLQFLIQYYNGEERAKGNILERFSAQQFPDLHSELNLSSLELGDSALYFCASSTRTGFNYGYTFGSGTRLTVV.

This clone was counted a few times. This chain uses TRBV2 with TRBJ1-1; 9 bases are a match to TRBD1. The CDR3 consists of 13 residues. Germline CDR1 SNHLY, CDR2 FYNNEI. J gave up 5 bases and V 6 bases, and 4 bases lay outside the gene matches. The CDR3 here is CASSRDRVTEAFF. Here the CDR3 DNA reads TGTGCCAGCAGCCGGGACAGGGTGACTGAAGCTTTCTTT.

This sequence joins TRBV27 and TRBJ2-1; D is possibly TRBD2 (6 bases). V was shortened by 6 bases and J by 5 bases, with 23 bases between the two germline ends. This CDR3 is built from 17 residues. Germline-derived CDR1 and CDR2 are MNHEY and SMNVEV (reference sequence). The chain's CDR3 is CASRWTLGRKPHNEQFF. CDR3 sequence (DNA): TGTGCCAGCAGATGGACATTAGGGAGGAAGCCGCACAATGAGCAGTTCTTC.

Only a few counts were recorded for this clone. This chain joins TRBV7-9 and TRBJ2-7, with 7 bases identical to TRBD1. After removal of 5 bases from V and 0 bases from J, the junction contained 4 bases not matched to a gene. Germline V CDR1 and CDR2: SEHNR, FQNEAQ (reference sequence). The CDR3 extends over 14 amino acids. The DNA of the CDR3 is TGTGCCAGCAGCCCGGGACAGTTCTCCTACGAGCAGTACTTC. This encodes CASSPGQFSYEQYF.

The J gene is TRBJ1-1, the V gene TRBV7-8, with unresolved D. The CDR3 has 14 amino acids. Per the germline V gene, CDR1 is SGHVS and CDR2 is FQNEAQ. Deletions cut 2 bases from V and 1 base from J, with 8 bases between. CDR3 in DNA: TGTGCCAGCAGCTTACTAACAGAGAACACTGAAGCTTTCTTT. Translation: CASSLLTENTEAFF.

This chain connects TRBV19 to TRBJ1-2; D unresolved. Trimming left V 6 bases short and J 5 bases short, with 10 bases between. Looked up from germline, CDR1 is LNHDA and CDR2 is SQIVND (reference sequence). The CDR3 is made up of 12 amino acids. The CDR3 DNA is TGTGCCAGTAGGAGACCAGGATATGGCTACACCTTC. Translated: CASRRPGYGYTF.

This chain links TRBV27 with TRBJ1-5, with unresolved D. The CDR3 has 13 residues. The V end lost 6 bases, the J end lost 9 bases, and 15 bases lay between the germline ends. Germline V gene sequence: CDR1 MNHEY, CDR2 SMNVEV (reference sequence). DNA for the CDR3: TGTGCCAGCAGCCCGGGGTGGTATCTGCCCCAGCATTTT. Protein product: CASSPGWYLPQHF.

The chain employs TRBV19 and TRBJ1-5, with D perhaps matching TRBD1 (6 bases). The CDR3 has 17 residues. V lost 5 bases to trimming and J lost 0 bases, with 17 bases between them. In germline, CDR1 is LNHDA, CDR2 SQIVND (reference sequence). This CDR3 is CASSPRDTLYSNQPQHF. In nucleotides, the CDR3 is TGTGCCAGTAGTCCCCGGGACACCCTGTATAGCAATCAGCCCCAGCATTTT. Supplemented by reference TRBV19 and TRBJ1-5, the full variable domain reads DGGITQSPKYLFRKEGQNVTLSCEQNLNHDAMYWYRQDPGQGLRLIYYSQIVNDFQKGDIAEGYSVSREKKESFPLTVTSAQKNPTAFYLCASSPRDTLYSNQPQHFGDGTRLSIL.